This T cell receptor (beta chain) was identified in a study of CXCR3-negative and CXCR3-positive naive CD8 T cells. Notes on this clonotype: Antigen: not known.

Study-level points and caveats: Upon cryopreservation, CXCR3 expression partially decreased, and most assays used fresh PBMCs. CXCR3-negative and CXCR3-positive naive cells shared comparable TRBV-TRBJ usage, but memory cells did not. CXCR3-positive naive cells carried more hydrophobic TRB CDR3s than CXCR3-negative ones.

UMI labels and 5' RACE were used to prepare the TRB cDNA libraries. TCRdb re-called the 5' RACE reads and shows each CDR3 protein once, DNA omitted. Its table records about 50,000 distinct CDR3 sequences. The CDR3 sequence is 13 residues long. CDR1 is SEHNR, CDR2 FQNEAQ, per germline (reference sequence). The sample taken for sequencing was naive CXCR3+ CD8+ T cells from blood. Subset here: CD45RO-CCR7+CD27+CD95- naive CD8+ T cells expressing CXCR3 (TNR3+). The rearrangement links TRBV7-9 to TRBJ1-1. The receptor comes from a human donor in good health. Some clones in this sample may be carry-over from other donors' samples. The chain's CDR3 is CASSLTAATEAFF.